These 26 T cell receptor beta chains were sequenced from one sample in a study of cytomegalovirus exposure and HLA in healthy donors. Use of 60 Vbeta and 13 Jbeta primers characterized the PCR. Clones were read by immunoSEQ multiplex PCR, and TCRdb kept only the in-frame ones, dropping some. The repertoire has 55,000 to 80,000 clones, around three quarters of them found once; the top ten carry under 9%. Material: PBMCs. Every receptor here comes from a man aged 55 to 70 in good health and CMV-seropositive.

V gene TRBV4-1 combines with J gene TRBJ2-5, with 8 bases lining up with TRBD1. In germline, CDR1 is MGHRA, CDR2 YSYEKL. After removal of 2 bases from V and 4 bases from J, the junction contained 6 bases not matched to a gene. The CDR3 is 15 residues long. The CDR3 bases are TGCGCCAGCAGCCAAATACAGGGGGTCCGAGAGACCCAGTACTTC. Protein sequence: CASSQIQGVRETQYF.

This clone was found once. This rearrangement joins TRBV23-1 to TRBJ1-5, with D uncertain. TRBV23-1 is an open reading frame whose function is uncertain. V gave up 4 bases and J gave up 7 bases, with 20 bases separating them. This CDR3 comprises 16 residues. The CDR3 reads CASSPQASSLRQPQHF. CDR3 nucleotide sequence: TGCGCCAGCAGTCCCCAAGCAAGTTCCCTGAGGCAGCCCCAGCATTTT.

This sequence joins TRBV6-5 and TRBJ2-7; the match to TRBD1 covers 8 bases. Losses at the gene ends were 5 bases for V and 3 bases for J; bases not matched to a gene: 6. The germline gives CDR1 MNHEY, CDR2 SVGAGI. The CDR3 length is 14 residues. The CDR3 is CASSPDRAGYEQYF. The CDR3 bases are TGTGCCAGCAGTCCGGACAGGGCTGGCTACGAGCAGTACTTC.

The CDR3 DNA reads as TGTGCCAGCCCTCTTAGGACTAGCGGGGGTTACGAGCAGTACTTC. This codes for CASPLRTSGGYEQYF. The chain recombines TRBV6-5 with TRBJ2-7; 13 bases agree with TRBD2. With V trimmed by 8 bases and J by 4 bases, 8 bases remained unmatched. Germline V gene sequence: CDR1 MNHEY, CDR2 SVGAGI. This CDR3 has 15 residues.

This chain uses TRBV7-8 with TRBJ1-4; D not resolved. The CDR3 runs to 14 residues. Deletions cut 1 base from V and 5 bases from J, with 8 bases between. In germline, CDR1 is SGHVS, CDR2 FQNEAQ. CDR3 region: CASSLGANNEKLFF. In DNA, the CDR3 is TGTGCCAGCAGCTTAGGGGCTAACAATGAAAAACTGTTTTTT.

This chain connects TRBV7-8 to TRBJ2-5, with TRBD2 as a possible D gene (5 bases). Trimming removed 6 bases from V and 4 bases from J, with 15 bases in between. Germline V gene lookup returns CDR1 SGHVS and CDR2 FQNEAQ. CDR3 length: 14 residues. CDR3 in DNA: TGTGCCAGCAGGCCTAGCCTAGGTAGAGAGACCCAGTACTTC. This gives the protein CASRPSLGRETQYF.

In its sample, this clone is medium-sized. The chain joins TRBV6-1 to TRBJ2-7, with 8 positions matching TRBD2. The CDR3 is 16 residues long. V lost 4 bases to trimming and J lost 0 bases; unmatched junction nucleotides: 8. Looked up from germline, CDR1 is MNHNS and CDR2 is SASEGT. The CDR3, as DNA: TGTGCCAGCAGTGTCGCCAGCGGGGGAGGCTCCTACGAGCAGTACTTC. Encoded protein: CASSVASGGGSYEQYF.

This chain connects TRBV18 to TRBJ1-4, with TRBD1 matching 9 bases. The CDR3 has 15 amino acids. V shed 3 bases, J shed 6 bases, and the junction held 5 bases outside the gene matches. The germline gives CDR1 KGHSH, CDR2 LQKENI. The CDR3 DNA is TGTGCCAGCTCACCTATCGGGACAGGGTATGAAAAACTGTTTTTT. Its protein is CASSPIGTGYEKLFF.

V usage is TRBV6-4 and J usage is TRBJ1-1; possible D gene TRBD1, 6 bases. Germline lookup yields CDR1 MRHNA and CDR2 SNTAGT. Trimming stripped 5 bases from V and 2 bases from J, with 18 bases between. The CDR3 consists of 16 residues. DNA for the CDR3: TGTGCCAGCAGTAGGGGACCTTGGGACACTAACACTGAAGCTTTCTTT. This encodes CASSRGPWDTNTEAFF.

There are a few counts of this clone. The rearrangement uses TRBV6-5 and TRBJ1-2; D unresolved. V dropped 0 bases and J dropped 4 bases, with 9 bases sitting between them. CDR1 is MNHEY and CDR2 is SVGAGI in the germline V gene. The CDR3 extends over 14 amino acids. For the CDR3, the DNA is TGTGCCAGCAGTTACTCGAGGGTTGGCTATGGCTACACCTTC. Its translation: CASSYSRVGYGYTF.

The chain carries TRBV6-6 and TRBJ1-5; 7 bases agree with TRBD1. CDR1 MNHNY and CDR2 SVGAGI come from the germline V gene (reference sequence). CDR3 length equals 15 residues. V shed 2 bases and J 4 bases; nucleotides not matched to a gene: 5. The CDR3 region is CASSYETGWNQPQHF. In DNA form, the CDR3 reads TGTGCCAGCAGTTACGAGACAGGGTGGAATCAGCCCCAGCATTTT.

The chain recombines TRBV6-7 with TRBJ2-5; D not certain. TRBV6-7 is classed as an ORF, of uncertain function. V dropped 6 bases and J dropped 5 bases, with 19 bases sitting between them. CDR3 length: 15 residues. The DNA of the CDR3 is TGTGCCAGCAGCCAAGACTCGCTCCCAACGGAGACCCAGTACTTC. Translating gives CASSQDSLPTETQYF.

The sample holds a few counts of this clone. The V gene is TRBV6-6, the J gene TRBJ2-7, with TRBD2 as a possible D gene (5 bases). The CDR3 is made up of 11 amino acids. CDR1 MNHNY and CDR2 SVGAGI come from the germline V gene (reference sequence). Written as DNA, the CDR3 is TGTATGACGGAGGATTCCTACGAGCAGTACTTC. This codes for CMTEDSYEQYF.

The J gene is TRBJ2-2, the V gene TRBV5-8; TRBD1 matches at 10 bases. The CDR3 runs 16 residues. Trimming removed 0 bases from V and 5 bases from J; junction bases left unmatched: 4. Germline CDR1 and CDR2: SGHTS and YDEGEE. CDR3 sequence reads: CASSLGQGAGTGELFF. CDR3 coding DNA: TGTGCCAGCAGCTTGGGACAGGGGGCAGGAACCGGGGAGCTGTTTTTT.

This clone was picked up a small number of times. The chain is built from TRBV6-5 and TRBJ2-5, with 7 nucleotides matching TRBD1. Germline CDR1 and CDR2: MNHEY and SVGAGI. Trimming took 7 bases from V and 4 from J; bases not matched to a gene: 9. The CDR3 is 14 amino acids. The chain's CDR3 is CASTSGTDRETQYF. The DNA for the CDR3 is TGTGCCAGCACCTCCGGGACAGATAGAGAGACCCAGTACTTC.

CDR3 protein: CASSLGPGWAEAFF. CDR3 bases: TGTGCCAGCAGCTTAGGGCCGGGTTGGGCTGAAGCTTTCTTT. This chain joins TRBV11-3 and TRBJ1-1; D uncertain. The CDR3 contains 14 residues. Germline CDR1 is SGHNT and CDR2 is YENEEA. Trimming removed 1 base from V and 6 bases from J, with 12 bases in between.

The chain recombines TRBV6-1 with TRBJ1-5; D gene uncertain. The CDR3 totals 14 residues. Germline V gene lookup returns CDR1 MNHNS and CDR2 SASEGT. The V and J ends lost 8 bases and 0 bases respectively, with 11 bases between them. The CDR3 reads CASLVVNSNQPQHF. The CDR3 coding sequence is TGTGCCAGCCTTGTCGTAAATAGCAATCAGCCCCAGCATTTT.

This chain connects TRBV6-5 to TRBJ2-3, with TRBD2 matching 7 bases. The CDR3 contains 14 residues. V gave up 2 bases and J gave up 7 bases; unmatched junction bases: 6. The germline V gene encodes CDR1 MNHEY and CDR2 SVGAGI. Written as DNA, the CDR3 is TGTGCCAGCAGTTACACGGGAGGAGGGTATACGCAGTATTTT. Residues: CASSYTGGGYTQYF.

This clone came up once. J is TRBJ2-3 and V is TRBV7-8; D is ambiguous. V lost 2 bases, J lost 0 bases, and 6 bases lay in between. CDR1 and CDR2 (germline): SGHVS, FQNEAQ. This CDR3 is 14 amino acids long. The CDR3 loop reads CASSLQLSTDTQYF. CDR3 DNA: TGTGCCAGCAGCTTACAACTTAGCACAGATACGCAGTATTTT.

The genes are TRBV27 and TRBJ1-2; 7 nucleotides align to TRBD1. The CDR3 has 12 amino acids. Looked up from germline, CDR1 is MNHEY and CDR2 is SMNVEV (reference sequence). The V segment lost 6 bases and the J segment 7 bases; nucleotides outside the gene matches: 5. CDR3 region: CASSPPGGGYTF. DNA for the CDR3: TGTGCCAGCAGCCCTCCAGGGGGTGGCTACACCTTC.

V and J are TRBV6-1 and TRBJ2-2; 8 bases are a match to TRBD1. Germline V lookup: CDR1 MNHNS, CDR2 SASEGT. CDR3 length equals 15 residues. The V segment lost 7 bases and the J segment 2 bases; nucleotides outside the gene matches: 6. CDR3 sequence: CASTTGTGNTGELFF. The CDR3 coding sequence is TGTGCCAGCACGACCGGGACAGGCAACACCGGGGAGCTGTTTTTT.

This clone was seen once. V usage is TRBV5-1 and J usage is TRBJ2-7, with 7 bases lining up with TRBD2. From germline, CDR1 is SGHRS and CDR2 YFSETQ. This CDR3 region has 15 residues. V gave up 0 bases and J gave up 4 bases; unmatched junction bases: 7. The CDR3, as DNA: TGCGCCAGCAGCTTGGGGGAGGGTCCCGCGTACGAGCAGTACTTC. Encoded protein: CASSLGEGPAYEQYF.

The J gene is TRBJ2-1, the V gene TRBV27, with 7 bases fitting TRBD2. Germline V gene data show CDR1 as MNHEY and CDR2 as SMNVEV (reference sequence). The CDR3 runs to 16 residues. V was clipped by 6 bases and J by 6 bases; unmatched bases: 14. This chain's CDR3 is CASRVVAGRVGNEQFF. The CDR3 DNA sequence: TGTGCCAGCAGGGTCGTAGCGGGTAGGGTAGGCAATGAGCAGTTCTTC.

The rearrangement uses TRBV6-5 and TRBJ1-1, with 8 bases fitting TRBD1. The germline V gene has CDR1 MNHEY and CDR2 SVGAGI. V trimming: 2 bases; J trimming: 5 bases; junction bases outside the gene matches: 7. This CDR3 comprises 15 residues. The CDR3 sequence is CASSYTRGRLTEAFF. In DNA, the CDR3 is TGTGCCAGCAGTTACACCAGGGGGCGGTTGACTGAAGCTTTCTTT.

On this clone: The junction departs from the called germline gene at one end, perhaps through a read error. Additional DNA sequences in this sample encode the identical CDR3. CDR3 DNA sequence: TGTGCCAGCAGGCCCCGGGACAGGGGCACAGATACACAGTATTTT. Translated, it gives CASRPRDRGTDTQYF. The V gene is TRBV6-6, the J gene TRBJ2-3; 10 positions match TRBD1. The length of the CDR3 is 15 residues. In germline, CDR1 is MNHNY, CDR2 SVGAGI (reference sequence).

The chain combines TRBV5-1 with TRBJ2-3; no firm D call. Trimming took off 0 bases at V and 2 bases at J, with 10 bases between the two ends. The CDR3 is 15 residues long. The germline V gene encodes CDR1 SGHRS and CDR2 YFSETQ. The CDR3 DNA is TGCGCCAGCAGCTTGGAACAGAAAGACACAGATACGCAGTATTTT. Translated: CASSLEQKDTDTQYF.